This T cell receptor (beta chain) was profiled in a study of blood T cells in healthy people across ages. General study results and limits: Estimates of diversity drawn from one million T cells were considered underestimates. Expanded clonotype changes were possibly confounded by unknown donor CMV status.

The germline CDR1 and CDR2 sequences are SGHTA and FQGTGA. The CDR3 totals 12 residues. V lost 3 bases, J lost 6 bases, and 7 bases lay in between. For the second PCR, which ran for about 6 to 11 cycles, a sample-barcoded 5' primer and a J-beta primer mix were used. From the 5' RACE reads, TCRdb called clonotypes with MiXCR, one entry per CDR3 protein. The sample holds about 1.6 million distinct CDR3 sequences, about 31% seen once. Comment on this clonotype: Antigen specificity is unknown.

Donors ranged from about 6 to 90 years old and were healthy Caucasians in Russia. J is TRBJ2-3 and V is TRBV7-3; D not resolved. The clonotype comes from a young woman in good health. The sequenced sample was blood. The DNA of the CDR3 is TGTGCCAGCAGCTTTAAGGACGATACGCAGTATTTT. This sequence encodes CASSFKDDTQYF.